The table lists the clone carrying this T cell receptor beta chain with a count of one. The data derive from a study of blood T cell repertoires in COVID-19. The CDR3 runs to 15 residues. CDR1 and CDR2 from the germline V gene are MDHEN and SYDVKM. V shed 1 base and J shed 4 bases, with 11 bases lying between them. Method: immunoSEQ multiplex PCR; TCRdb's copy keeps in-frame clones and lacks some. The repertoire includes 150,000 to 200,000 clones, around 85% of them detected once, and 5% to 7.5% sits in the top ten. The sequence came from a man in his forties who had recovered from COVID-19. The chain has TRBV28 and TRBJ1-5; possible D gene TRBD1, 5 bases. The sequenced sample consisted of PBMCs or T cells enriched from blood (not recorded which). The CDR3 bases are TGTGCCAGCAGTTTATCTGGGGGGGGGAATCAGCCCCAGCATTTT. It translates to CASSLSGGGNQPQHF.